A selection of T cell receptor beta chains follows, all from one sample in a study of shared clonotypes between healthy human individuals. The table came from immunoSEQ multiplex PCR; TCRdb's copy has only in-frame clones and leaves some out. The sample records around 2.1 million clones, 85% to 95% being singletons. Sequencing was carried out using naive CD8+ T cells from PBMCs. The origin of the receptors is a man aged 18 to 30 in good health. Some clones in this sample may be carry-over from other donors' samples. Both conserved end residues are part of each CDR3. D genes are given only for firm matches. Expanded clones are given a class, and other clones once, few, many or no size at all.

CDR3 DNA,CDR3 protein,V gene,D gene,clone size,J gene
TGTGCCAGCAGCTTGGGACAGGGGACTGAAGCTTTCTTT,CASSLGQGTEAFF,TRBV28,TRBD1,once,TRBJ1-1
TGTGCCAGCAGCCTGACCGGGAAGAACACTGAAGCTTTCTTT,CASSLTGKNTEAFF,TRBV9,-,-,TRBJ1-1
TGTGCCAGTACCAACAGCTACTATGGCTACACCTTC,CASTNSYYGYTF,TRBV19,-,few,TRBJ1-2
TGTGCCAGCAGCCCCCCTCGAGGGTATGGCTACACCTTC,CASSPPRGYGYTF,TRBV7-9,-,-,TRBJ1-2
TGCGCCAGCAGCTTCGGGGAGCGCTACGAGCAGTACTTC,CASSFGERYEQYF,TRBV5-1,-,once,TRBJ2-7
TGTGCCAGCAGCTTGCGGGGAAACACCATATATTTT,CASSLRGNTIYF,TRBV5-6,-,once,TRBJ1-3
TGTGCCAGCAGCTTGTACAGGGGAGTATACGAGCAGTACTTC,CASSLYRGVYEQYF,TRBV5-6,TRBD1,-,TRBJ2-7
TGTGCCAGTAGTATTAGCCTCTCCTACGAGCAGTACTTC,CASSISLSYEQYF,TRBV19,-,-,TRBJ2-7
TGTGCCAGCAACCTCCACAGGGATTTCGACACCGGGGAGCTGTTTTTT,CASNLHRDFDTGELFF,TRBV9,-,-,TRBJ2-2
TGTGCCAGCAGTTTATCCCACAGGGGTAGCACAGATACGCAGTATTTT,CASSLSHRGSTDTQYF,TRBV27,TRBD1,-,TRBJ2-3
TGTGCCATCAGTGAGGCGGGGACAGGGAGAGGGTACGAGCAGTACTTC,CAISEAGTGRGYEQYF,TRBV10-3,TRBD1,-,TRBJ2-7
TGTGCCAGCAGCCCGTTAGCGGGAGCCCCCGAGCAGTACTTC,CASSPLAGAPEQYF,TRBV9,TRBD2,-,TRBJ2-7
TGCGCCAGCAGCTTGGGACGGGAAGCCTACGAGCAGTACTTC,CASSLGREAYEQYF,TRBV5-1,-,-,TRBJ2-7
TGTGCCAGCAGTTACGGGGCGGATAGCAATCAGCCCCAGCATTTT,CASSYGADSNQPQHF,TRBV6-5,-,-,TRBJ1-5
TGTGCCAGCAGTTTTGTTGGAAGGGGGACAGGGGGCTGGTTTTCGGGAAACACCATATATTTT,CASSFVGRGTGGWFSGNTIYF,TRBV28,TRBD1,-,TRBJ1-3
TGTGCCAGCAGTTTATCATTAGCAGGGCCGGGCGACGAGCAGTACTTC,CASSLSLAGPGDEQYF,TRBV27,-,-,TRBJ2-7
TGTGCCAGCAGTTTATCGGTTGGCGGGAGGTCCTACGAGCAGTACTTC,CASSLSVGGRSYEQYF,TRBV27,TRBD2,-,TRBJ2-7
TGTGCCAGCAGTGAACGGTGGGCGGGGTATCGTACTGAAGCTTTCTTT,CASSERWAGYRTEAFF,TRBV6-1,-,-,TRBJ1-1
TGTGCCTGGAGTCCCAACCCACAGGTGGAGCAGTACTTC,CAWSPNPQVEQYF,TRBV30,-,-,TRBJ2-7
TGTGCCAGCTCACCACCTTCAGGAATCACCTACGAGCAGTACTTC,CASSPPSGITYEQYF,TRBV18,-,-,TRBJ2-7
TGTGCCAGCTCGTCCGGGACAGGGTGGGCCGGGGAGCTGTTTTTT,CASSSGTGWAGELFF,TRBV28,TRBD1,-,TRBJ2-2
TGTGCCAGCAGCCACGGACGGACTAACACTGAAGCTTTCTTT,CASSHGRTNTEAFF,TRBV7-9,-,-,TRBJ1-1
TGTGCCAGTATCCCGACTCGTATGTTGAGTCTAAACACTGAAGCTTTCTTT,CASIPTRMLSLNTEAFF,TRBV19,-,-,TRBJ1-1
TGTGCCAGCAGTGAATGGCAGGGGGAGAACACTGAAGCTTTCTTT,CASSEWQGENTEAFF,TRBV25-1,TRBD1,-,TRBJ1-1
TGTGCCAGCAGGTCTGTAGCGGACACAGATACGCAGTATTTT,CASRSVADTDTQYF,TRBV28,-,-,TRBJ2-3
TGTGCCAGCACGGGAGTAGAACACAATGAGCAGTTCTTC,CASTGVEHNEQFF,TRBV27,-,-,TRBJ2-1
TGTGCCAGCTCTAGCCTCGGGAGCCTAGACCAATACAATGAGCAGTTCTTC,CASSSLGSLDQYNEQFF,TRBV2,-,-,TRBJ2-1
TGTGCCAGTAGTTCTCCGGGACAGGCCTACAATGAGCAGTTCTTC,CASSSPGQAYNEQFF,TRBV19,TRBD1,-,TRBJ2-1
TGTGCCAGCGTTAGGTCTTGGGCTTTCTTT,CASVRSWAFF,TRBV28,-,once,TRBJ1-1
TGTGCCAGCAGCTTGGGACTAGCGGGCCTAAAGGGCGGGGAGCTGTTTTTT,CASSLGLAGLKGGELFF,TRBV5-5,TRBD2,once,TRBJ2-2
TGTGCCAGCAGCGGTTTGGACAGGGCTCAAGAGACCCAGTACTTC,CASSGLDRAQETQYF,TRBV2,TRBD1,-,TRBJ2-5
TGTGCCAGCAGCGGAGAAACGGGGCGGGAATCCGACAATGAGCAGTTCTTC,CASSGETGRESDNEQFF,TRBV7-9,-,-,TRBJ2-1
TGCAGCGGTCGCACGGGACAGGGGAAGTACTATGGCTACACCTTC,CSGRTGQGKYYGYTF,TRBV29-1,TRBD1,-,TRBJ1-2
TGTGCCAGCAGCCCCTCCCCCCCCGAGCAGTACTTC,CASSPSPPEQYF,TRBV7-9,-,once,TRBJ2-7
TGTGCCAGCAGTCCCGACACTAGTGAAAAACTGTTTTTT,CASSPDTSEKLFF,TRBV28,-,-,TRBJ1-4
TGTGCCAGCAGTTTAGGGGACGGAGCCTACGAGCAGTACTTC,CASSLGDGAYEQYF,TRBV28,-,-,TRBJ2-7
TGTGCCAGCGGCTCAGGGGAGTCCACCTTC,CASGSGESTF,TRBV27,-,once,TRBJ1-2
TGTGCCAGTAGTTTTGGACTAGTCAATGAGCAGTTCTTC,CASSFGLVNEQFF,TRBV19,TRBD2,once,TRBJ2-1
TGTGCCAGCAGAGTGGGGCGCACAGATACGCAGTATTTT,CASRVGRTDTQYF,TRBV6-5,-,-,TRBJ2-3
TGTGCCAGCAGCCAGGGGGCGAAGCAGCCCCAGCATTTT,CASSQGAKQPQHF,TRBV7-8,TRBD1,-,TRBJ1-5
TGTGCCATCAGTGAGTCCGGGGGTTTCAAGTACGAGCAGTACTTC,CAISESGGFKYEQYF,TRBV10-3,-,-,TRBJ2-7
TGTGCCAGCAGTAATTACCCGGAGTTGTACTTC,CASSNYPELYF,TRBV27,-,-,TRBJ2-7
TGTGCCAGCAGCCGACGGACAGGGATGAACACTGAAGCTTTCTTT,CASSRRTGMNTEAFF,TRBV7-9,TRBD1,-,TRBJ1-1
TGTGCCAGCAGCCGGATACTACGGGGACTAGCGGGAGACGGCACCGGGGAGCTGTTTTTT,CASSRILRGLAGDGTGELFF,TRBV7-6,TRBD2,-,TRBJ2-2
TGTGCCAGCAAGCAGGTTAGCGGGTTTGGGTCCGATGAGCAGTTCTTC,CASKQVSGFGSDEQFF,TRBV28,TRBD2,once,TRBJ2-1
TGTGCCAGCAGCGCCAGAAAAGAGACCCAGTACTTC,CASSARKETQYF,TRBV7-9,-,-,TRBJ2-5
TGTGCCAGCAGCTTAACGAGGGAGATGTACGAGCAGTACTTC,CASSLTREMYEQYF,TRBV7-9,-,-,TRBJ2-7
TGTGCCAGCACCCAAAGTGGGGGGCACTACGAGCAGTACTTC,CASTQSGGHYEQYF,TRBV6-6,-,-,TRBJ2-7
TGTGCCAGCGCTAGAGGCGTGAACACCGGGGAGCTGTTTTTT,CASARGVNTGELFF,TRBV6-5,-,-,TRBJ2-2
TGTGCCAGCAGTTTGCAACAGGGGGAGAAAAACATTCAGTACTTC,CASSLQQGEKNIQYF,TRBV27,TRBD1,-,TRBJ2-4
TGTGCCAGCAGCGACAGGGGGGAATACAATGAGCAGTTCTTC,CASSDRGEYNEQFF,TRBV27,TRBD1,-,TRBJ2-1
TGTGCCAGCAGCCCCGACAGGATGAACACTGAAGCTTTCTTT,CASSPDRMNTEAFF,TRBV7-8,-,-,TRBJ1-1
TGTGCCAGCAAAATCCTTAGCATGGAAGAGACCCAGTACTTC,CASKILSMEETQYF,TRBV6-1,-,-,TRBJ2-5
TGTGCCAGTAGTTCCTGGGGGGGGAGCACTGAAGCTTTCTTT,CASSSWGGSTEAFF,TRBV19,-,few,TRBJ1-1
TGTGCCAGCAGAAAAGAGGGAGCAAACTATGGCTACACCTTC,CASRKEGANYGYTF,TRBV6-5,-,-,TRBJ1-2
TGTGCCAGCAGCTTCCGGGACAAGGCAGTCAACGAGCAGTACTTC,CASSFRDKAVNEQYF,TRBV6-1,-,-,TRBJ2-7